This TCR beta chain was found in a study of CD8 T cells in ankylosing spondylitis. TCRdb re-analysed the 5' RACE reads in MiXCR, keeping a single row per CDR3 protein. Here the sample spans 200,000 to 300,000 distinct CDR3 sequences, 20% to 30% being singletons. V lost 6 bases, J lost 2 bases, and 6 bases stayed unmatched. The germline V gene encodes CDR1 MNHNS and CDR2 SASEGT. This CDR3 has 15 amino acids. The table lists this clonotype with a few counts. Its antigen is unidentified. Study observations and caveats: Several highly homologous variants made up a TCR beta motif, and this motif appeared characteristic of ankylosing spondylitis blood. There was reportedly significant enrichment of clones that were disease-linked in matched ankylosing spondylitis synovial fluid. The authors found the disease-linked clones to be CD8+ and relatively rare in peripheral blood.

The sequence came from a male donor with ankylosing spondylitis or in good health (not recorded which). Sequencing input: blood, either unsorted or a sorted T cell fraction (not recorded which). This sequence joins TRBV6-1 and TRBJ1-3; 8 positions agree with TRBD1. The CDR3 loop reads CASSRGTGAGNTIYF. The CDR3 bases are TGTGCCAGCAGCCGAGGGACAGGCGCTGGAAACACCATATATTTT.